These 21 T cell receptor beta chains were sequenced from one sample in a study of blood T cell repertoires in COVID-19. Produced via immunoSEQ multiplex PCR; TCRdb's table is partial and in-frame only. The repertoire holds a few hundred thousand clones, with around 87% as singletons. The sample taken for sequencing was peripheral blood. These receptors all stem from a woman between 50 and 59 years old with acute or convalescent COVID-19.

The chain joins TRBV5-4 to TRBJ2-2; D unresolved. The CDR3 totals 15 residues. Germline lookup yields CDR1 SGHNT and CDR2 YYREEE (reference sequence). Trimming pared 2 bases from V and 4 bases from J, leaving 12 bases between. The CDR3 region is CASSFADVGTGELFF. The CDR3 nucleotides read TGTGCCAGCAGCTTTGCGGATGTTGGCACCGGGGAGCTGTTTTTT. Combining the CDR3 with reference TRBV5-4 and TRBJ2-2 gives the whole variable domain ETGVTQSPTHLIKTRGQQVTLRCSSQSGHNTVSWYQQALGQGPQFIFQYYREEENGRGNFPPRFSGLQFPNYSSELNVNALELDDSALYLCASSFADVGTGELFFGEGSRLTVL.

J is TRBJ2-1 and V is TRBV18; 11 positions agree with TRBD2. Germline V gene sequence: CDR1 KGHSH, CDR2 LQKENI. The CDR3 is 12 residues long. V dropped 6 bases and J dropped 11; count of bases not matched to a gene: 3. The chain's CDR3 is CASSASGRKQFF. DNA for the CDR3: TGTGCCAGCTCGGCTAGCGGGAGGAAGCAGTTCTTC.

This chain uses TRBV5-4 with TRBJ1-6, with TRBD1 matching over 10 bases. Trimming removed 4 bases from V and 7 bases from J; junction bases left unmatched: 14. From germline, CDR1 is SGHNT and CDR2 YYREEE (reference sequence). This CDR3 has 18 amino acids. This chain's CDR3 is CASSDPMTGGAGNSPLHF. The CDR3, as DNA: TGTGCCAGCAGCGATCCTATGACAGGGGGCGCAGGAAATTCACCCCTCCACTTT. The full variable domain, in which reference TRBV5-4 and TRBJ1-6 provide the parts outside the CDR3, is ETGVTQSPTHLIKTRGQQVTLRCSSQSGHNTVSWYQQALGQGPQFIFQYYREEENGRGNFPPRFSGLQFPNYSSELNVNALELDDSALYLCASSDPMTGGAGNSPLHFGNGTRLTVT.

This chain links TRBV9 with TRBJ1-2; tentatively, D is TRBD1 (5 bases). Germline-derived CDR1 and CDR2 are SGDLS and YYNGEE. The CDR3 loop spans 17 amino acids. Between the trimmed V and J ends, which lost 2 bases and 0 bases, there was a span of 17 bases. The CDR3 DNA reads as TGTGCCAGCAGCGTGGGGGGGTGGCAGAGTGCTAACTATGGCTACACCTTC. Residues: CASSVGGWQSANYGYTF. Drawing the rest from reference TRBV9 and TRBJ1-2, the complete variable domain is DSGVTQTPKHLITATGQRVTLRCSPRSGDLSVYWYQQSLDQGLQFLIQYYNGEERAKGNILERFSAQQFPDLHSELNLSSLELGDSALYFCASSVGGWQSANYGYTFGSGTRLTVV.

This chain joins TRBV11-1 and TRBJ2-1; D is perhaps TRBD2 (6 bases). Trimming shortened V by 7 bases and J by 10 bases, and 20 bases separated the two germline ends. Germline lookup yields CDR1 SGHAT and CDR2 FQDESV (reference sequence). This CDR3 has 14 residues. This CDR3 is CASTSEGLIGEQFF. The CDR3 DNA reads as TGTGCCAGCACCTCCGAGGGACTCATCGGGGAGCAGTTCTTC.

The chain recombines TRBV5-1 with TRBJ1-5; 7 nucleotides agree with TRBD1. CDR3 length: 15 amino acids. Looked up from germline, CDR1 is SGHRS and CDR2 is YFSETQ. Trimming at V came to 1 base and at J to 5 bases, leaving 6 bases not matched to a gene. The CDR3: CASSLIRGTDQPQHF. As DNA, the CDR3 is TGCGCCAGCAGCTTGATCCGGGGGACAGATCAGCCCCAGCATTTT.

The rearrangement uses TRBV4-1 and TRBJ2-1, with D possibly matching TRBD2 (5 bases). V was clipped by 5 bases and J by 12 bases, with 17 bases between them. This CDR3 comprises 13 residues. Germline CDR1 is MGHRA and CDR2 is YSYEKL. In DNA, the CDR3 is TGCGCCAGCAGCTCGTACGGGGATTCTGCGCAGTTCTTC. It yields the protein CASSSYGDSAQFF.

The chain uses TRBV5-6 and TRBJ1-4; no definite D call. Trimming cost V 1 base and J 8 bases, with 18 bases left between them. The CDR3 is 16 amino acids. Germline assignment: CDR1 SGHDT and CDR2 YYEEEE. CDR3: CASSLFGESAREKLFF. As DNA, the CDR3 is TGTGCCAGCAGCTTGTTCGGTGAATCAGCGCGGGAAAAACTGTTTTTT.

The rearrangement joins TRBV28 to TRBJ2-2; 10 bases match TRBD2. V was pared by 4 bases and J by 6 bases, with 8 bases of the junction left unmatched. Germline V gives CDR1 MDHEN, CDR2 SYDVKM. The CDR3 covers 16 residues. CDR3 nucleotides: TGTGCCAGCAGTTGGTCTAGCGGGAGAATCGCCGGGGAGCTGTTTTTT. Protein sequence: CASSWSSGRIAGELFF.

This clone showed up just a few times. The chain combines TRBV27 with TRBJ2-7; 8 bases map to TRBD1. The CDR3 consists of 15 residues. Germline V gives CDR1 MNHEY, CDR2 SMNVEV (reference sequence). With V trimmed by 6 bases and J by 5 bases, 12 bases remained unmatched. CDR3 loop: CASSENVDREHEQYF. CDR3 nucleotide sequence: TGTGCCAGCAGCGAGAACGTGGACAGGGAGCACGAGCAGTACTTC.

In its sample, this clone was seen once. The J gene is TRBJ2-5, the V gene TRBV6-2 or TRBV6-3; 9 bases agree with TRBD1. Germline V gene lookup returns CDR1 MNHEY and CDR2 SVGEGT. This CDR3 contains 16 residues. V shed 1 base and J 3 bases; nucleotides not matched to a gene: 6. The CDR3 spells CASSYYQTGGEETQYF. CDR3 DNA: TGTGCCAGCAGTTACTACCAAACAGGGGGCGAAGAGACCCAGTACTTC.

CDR3 amino acids: CASSLGAGGPGTDTQYF. The CDR3 coding sequence is TGCGCCAGCAGCTTAGGGGCGGGAGGGCCTGGCACAGATACGCAGTATTTT. This sequence joins TRBV5-1 and TRBJ2-3, with 9 bases lining up with TRBD2. Germline V CDR1 and CDR2: SGHRS, YFSETQ. V was clipped by 2 bases and J by 1 base; unmatched bases: 8. This CDR3 spans 17 amino acids. Full variable domain (missing parts from reference TRBV5-1 and TRBJ2-3): KAGVTQTPRYLIKTRGQQVTLSCSPISGHRSVSWYQQTPGQGLQFLFEYFSETQRNKGNFPGRFSGRQFSNSRSEMNVSTLELGDSALYLCASSLGAGGPGTDTQYFGPGTRLTVL.

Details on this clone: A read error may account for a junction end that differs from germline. CDR3 nucleotide sequence: TGTGCCAGGAGTTTCGGACGCTATCTAGCGGGAGGGTTATTTTTCATCAATGAGCAGTTCTTC. It encodes CARSFGRYLAGGLFFINEQFF. The gene calls are TRBV6-2 or TRBV6-3 and TRBJ2-1, with 12 bases aligning to TRBD2. The CDR3 is 21 residues long. Germline V gene sequence: CDR1 MNHEY, CDR2 SVGEGT.

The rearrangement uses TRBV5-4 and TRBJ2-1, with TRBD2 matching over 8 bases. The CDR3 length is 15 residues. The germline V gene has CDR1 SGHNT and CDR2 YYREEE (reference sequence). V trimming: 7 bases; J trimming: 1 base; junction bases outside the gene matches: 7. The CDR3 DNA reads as TGTGCCAGCCGGGGGGGCCTCCCTTCCTACAATGAGCAGTTCTTC. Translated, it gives CASRGGLPSYNEQFF.

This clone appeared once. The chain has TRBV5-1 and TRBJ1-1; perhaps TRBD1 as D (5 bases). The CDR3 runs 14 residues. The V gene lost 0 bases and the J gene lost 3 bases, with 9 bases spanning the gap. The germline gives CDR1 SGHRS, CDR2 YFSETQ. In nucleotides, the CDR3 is TGCGCCAGCAGCTTGGGCGGGGGAGACACTGAAGCTTTCTTT. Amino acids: CASSLGGGDTEAFF.

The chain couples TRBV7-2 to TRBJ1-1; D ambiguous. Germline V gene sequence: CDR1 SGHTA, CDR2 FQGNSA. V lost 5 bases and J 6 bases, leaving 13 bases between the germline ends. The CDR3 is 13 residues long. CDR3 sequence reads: CASSAVAGSEAFF. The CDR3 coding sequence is TGTGCCAGCAGCGCAGTTGCGGGCTCTGAAGCTTTCTTT. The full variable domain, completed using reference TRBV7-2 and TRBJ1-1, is GAGVSQSPSNKVTEKGKDVELRCDPISGHTALYWYRQSLGQGLEFLIYFQGNSAPDKSGLPSDRFSAERTGGSVSTLTIQRTQQEDSAVYLCASSAVAGSEAFFGQGTRLTVV.

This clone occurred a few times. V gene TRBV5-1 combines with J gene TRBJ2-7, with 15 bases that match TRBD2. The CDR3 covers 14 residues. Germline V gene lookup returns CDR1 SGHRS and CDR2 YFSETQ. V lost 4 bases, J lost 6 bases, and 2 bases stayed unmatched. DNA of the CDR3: TGCGCCAGCAGCCCGGGACTAGCGGGAGGCGAGCAGTACTTC. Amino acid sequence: CASSPGLAGGEQYF. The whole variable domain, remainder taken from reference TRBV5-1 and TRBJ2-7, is KAGVTQTPRYLIKTRGQQVTLSCSPISGHRSVSWYQQTPGQGLQFLFEYFSETQRNKGNFPGRFSGRQFSNSRSEMNVSTLELGDSALYLCASSPGLAGGEQYFGPGTRLTVT.

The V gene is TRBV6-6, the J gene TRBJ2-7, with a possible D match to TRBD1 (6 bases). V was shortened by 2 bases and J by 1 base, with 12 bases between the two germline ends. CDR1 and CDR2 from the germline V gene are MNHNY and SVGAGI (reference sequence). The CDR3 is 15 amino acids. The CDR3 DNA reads TGTGCCAGCAGTTACGCTGACAGGCTATCCTACGAGCAGTACTTC. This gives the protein CASSYADRLSYEQYF.

The chain's CDR3 is CASSLGEAGNEQYF. In DNA form, the CDR3 reads TGCGCCAGCAGCTTGGGGGAGGCCGGGAACGAGCAGTACTTC. The chain links TRBV5-1 to TRBJ2-7, with D maybe TRBD2 (6 bases). Germline V gene lookup returns CDR1 SGHRS and CDR2 YFSETQ. With 0 bases removed from V and 5 bases from J, the gap between germline ends came to 12 bases. This CDR3 region has 14 residues.

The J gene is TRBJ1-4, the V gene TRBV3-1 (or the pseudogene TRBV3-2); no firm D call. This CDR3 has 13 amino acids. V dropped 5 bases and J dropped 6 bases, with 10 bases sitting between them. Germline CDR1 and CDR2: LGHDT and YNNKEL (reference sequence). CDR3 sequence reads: CASSARHDEKLFF. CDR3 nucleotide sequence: TGTGCCAGCAGCGCGCGACACGATGAAAAACTGTTTTTT.

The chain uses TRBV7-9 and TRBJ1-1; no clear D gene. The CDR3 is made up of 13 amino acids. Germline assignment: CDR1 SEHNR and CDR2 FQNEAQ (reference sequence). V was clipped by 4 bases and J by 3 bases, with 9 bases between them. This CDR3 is CASSWAADTEAFF. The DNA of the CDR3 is TGTGCCAGCAGCTGGGCAGCCGACACTGAAGCTTTCTTT.